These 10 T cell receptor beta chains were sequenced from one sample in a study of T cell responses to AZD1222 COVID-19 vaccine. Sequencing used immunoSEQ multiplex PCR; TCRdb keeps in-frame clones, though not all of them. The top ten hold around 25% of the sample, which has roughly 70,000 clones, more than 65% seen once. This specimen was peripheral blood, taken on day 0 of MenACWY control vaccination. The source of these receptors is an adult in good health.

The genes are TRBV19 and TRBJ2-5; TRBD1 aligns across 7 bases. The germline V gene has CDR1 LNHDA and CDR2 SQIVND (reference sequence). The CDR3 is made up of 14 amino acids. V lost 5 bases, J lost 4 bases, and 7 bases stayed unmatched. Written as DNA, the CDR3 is TGTGCCAGTAGTCAAGGGACAGCCAGAGAGACCCAGTACTTC. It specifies CASSQGTARETQYF. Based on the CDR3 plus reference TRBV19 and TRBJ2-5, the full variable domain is DGGITQSPKYLFRKEGQNVTLSCEQNLNHDAMYWYRQDPGQGLRLIYYSQIVNDFQKGDIAEGYSVSREKKESFPLTVTSAQKNPTAFYLCASSQGTARETQYFGPGTRLLVL.

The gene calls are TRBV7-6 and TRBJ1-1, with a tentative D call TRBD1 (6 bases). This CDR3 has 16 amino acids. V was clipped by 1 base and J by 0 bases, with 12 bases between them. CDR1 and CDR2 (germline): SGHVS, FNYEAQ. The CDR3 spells CASSLVVGQLNTEAFF. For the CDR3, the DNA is TGTGCCAGCAGCTTAGTAGTAGGACAGTTGAACACTGAAGCTTTCTTT.

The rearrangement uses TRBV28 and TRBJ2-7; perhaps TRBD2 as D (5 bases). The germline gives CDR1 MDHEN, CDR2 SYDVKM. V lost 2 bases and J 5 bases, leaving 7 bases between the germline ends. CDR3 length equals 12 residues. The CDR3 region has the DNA TGTGCCAGCAGTTTAATAGCGCACGAGCAGTACTTC. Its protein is CASSLIAHEQYF.

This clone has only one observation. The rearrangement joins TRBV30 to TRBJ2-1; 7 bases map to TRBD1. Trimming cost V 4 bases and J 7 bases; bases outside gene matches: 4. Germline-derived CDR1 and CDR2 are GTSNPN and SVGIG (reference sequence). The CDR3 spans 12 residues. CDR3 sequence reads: CAWTRGRNEQFF. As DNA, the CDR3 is TGTGCCTGGACAAGGGGGCGAAATGAGCAGTTCTTC.

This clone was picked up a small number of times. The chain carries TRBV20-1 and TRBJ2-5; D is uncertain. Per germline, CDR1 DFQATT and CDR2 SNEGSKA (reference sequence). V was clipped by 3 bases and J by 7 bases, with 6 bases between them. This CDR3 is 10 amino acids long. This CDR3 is CSASPGTQYF. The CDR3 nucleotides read TGCAGTGCTAGCCCCGGGACCCAGTACTTC.

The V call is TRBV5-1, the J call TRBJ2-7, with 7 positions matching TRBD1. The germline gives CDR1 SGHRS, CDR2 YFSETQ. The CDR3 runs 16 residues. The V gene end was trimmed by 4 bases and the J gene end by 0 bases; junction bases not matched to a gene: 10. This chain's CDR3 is CASSPLTTGVSYEQYF. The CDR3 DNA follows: TGCGCCAGCAGCCCCTTAACCACAGGGGTCTCCTACGAGCAGTACTTC. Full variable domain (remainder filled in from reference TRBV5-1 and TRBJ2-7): KAGVTQTPRYLIKTRGQQVTLSCSPISGHRSVSWYQQTPGQGLQFLFEYFSETQRNKGNFPGRFSGRQFSNSRSEMNVSTLELGDSALYLCASSPLTTGVSYEQYFGPGTRLTVT.

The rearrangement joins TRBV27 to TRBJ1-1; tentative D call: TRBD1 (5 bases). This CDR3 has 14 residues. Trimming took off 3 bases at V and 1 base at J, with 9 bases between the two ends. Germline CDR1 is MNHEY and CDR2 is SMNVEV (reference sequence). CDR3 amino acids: CASSFRRENTEAFF. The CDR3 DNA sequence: TGTGCCAGCAGTTTCCGCAGGGAGAACACTGAAGCTTTCTTT.

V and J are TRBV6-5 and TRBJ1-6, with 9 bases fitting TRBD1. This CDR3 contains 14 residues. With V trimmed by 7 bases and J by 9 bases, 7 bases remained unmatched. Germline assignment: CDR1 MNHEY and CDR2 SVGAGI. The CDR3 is CASKAGQGSSPLHF. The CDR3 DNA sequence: TGTGCCAGCAAAGCCGGACAGGGGAGTTCACCCCTCCACTTT.

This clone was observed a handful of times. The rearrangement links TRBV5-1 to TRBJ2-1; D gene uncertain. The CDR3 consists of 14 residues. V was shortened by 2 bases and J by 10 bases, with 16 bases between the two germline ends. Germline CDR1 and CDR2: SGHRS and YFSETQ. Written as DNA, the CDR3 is TGCGCCAGCAGCTTAAGCCCTACCGAGAAGGAGCAGTTCTTC. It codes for CASSLSPTEKEQFF. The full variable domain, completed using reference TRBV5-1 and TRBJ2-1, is KAGVTQTPRYLIKTRGQQVTLSCSPISGHRSVSWYQQTPGQGLQFLFEYFSETQRNKGNFPGRFSGRQFSNSRSEMNVSTLELGDSALYLCASSLSPTEKEQFFGPGTRLTVL.

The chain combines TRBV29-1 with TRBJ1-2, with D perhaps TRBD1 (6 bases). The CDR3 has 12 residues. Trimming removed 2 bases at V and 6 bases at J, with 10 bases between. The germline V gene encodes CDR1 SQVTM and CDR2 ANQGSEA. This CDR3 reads CSVESGANGYTF. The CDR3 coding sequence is TGCAGCGTTGAATCAGGGGCGAATGGCTACACCTTC.